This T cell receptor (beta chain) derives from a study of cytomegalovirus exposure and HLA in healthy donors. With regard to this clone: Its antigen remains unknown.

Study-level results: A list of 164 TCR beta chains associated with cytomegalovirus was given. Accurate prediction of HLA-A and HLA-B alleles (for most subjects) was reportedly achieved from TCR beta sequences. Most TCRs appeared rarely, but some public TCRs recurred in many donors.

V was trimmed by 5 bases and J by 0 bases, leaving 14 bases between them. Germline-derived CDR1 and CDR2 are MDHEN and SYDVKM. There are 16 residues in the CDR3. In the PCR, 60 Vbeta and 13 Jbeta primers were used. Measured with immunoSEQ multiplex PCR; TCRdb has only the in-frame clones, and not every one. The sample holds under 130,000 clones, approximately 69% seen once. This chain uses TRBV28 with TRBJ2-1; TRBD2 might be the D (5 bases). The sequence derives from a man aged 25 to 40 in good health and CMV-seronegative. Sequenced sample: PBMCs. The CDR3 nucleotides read TGTGCCAGCAGTGCCAATGTTGCGGGCTCCTACAATGAGCAGTTCTTC. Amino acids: CASSANVAGSYNEQFF.